Listed here are 27 T cell receptor beta chains from one sample, sequenced in a study of blood T cells in healthy people across ages. A sample-barcoded 5' primer and a J-beta primer mix were used in a second PCR of about 7 to 11 cycles. TCRdb analysed the 5' RACE reads with MiXCR anew, one entry per CDR3 protein. Of roughly 2 million distinct CDR3 sequences in the sample, 49% were seen once. The specimen sequenced was blood. These receptor sequences come from a woman aged 40 to 50 in good health.

This clonotype has more than one count but fewer than ten. J is TRBJ2-3 and V is TRBV20-1, with TRBD2 identical over 8 bases. The ends lost 6 bases at V and 8 bases at J; junction bases unmatched: 13. The V gene's germline CDR1 is DFQATT and CDR2 SNEGSKA (reference sequence). The CDR3 extends over 14 amino acids. Here the CDR3 reads CSAHLGGASSTQYF. The DNA for the CDR3 is TGCAGTGCACACCTCGGGGGGGCCTCGAGTACGCAGTATTTT.

The chain couples TRBV6-6 to TRBJ1-1; D call uncertain. The CDR3 has 16 amino acids. The germline V and J ends were trimmed by 7 bases and 0 bases, with 18 bases remaining between them. Germline V CDR1 and CDR2: MNHNY, SVGAGI (reference sequence). CDR3 DNA sequence: TGTGCCAGCACCGAGAGAGTAGGGAATTTGAACACTGAAGCTTTCTTT. Residues: CASTERVGNLNTEAFF.

The CDR3: CASKQQKTANTEAFF. CDR3 DNA sequence: TGTGCCAGTAAGCAACAAAAGACAGCGAACACTGAAGCTTTCTTT. This rearrangement joins TRBV12-3 or TRBV12-4 to TRBJ1-1, with a tentative D call TRBD1 (5 bases). The V and J ends lost 9 bases and 1 base respectively, with 18 bases between them. This CDR3 spans 15 amino acids.

In regard to this clonotype: Relative to the germline gene, one junction end is altered; a read error may explain this. CDR3 protein: CASTAYFYTETQYF. The DNA of the CDR3 is TGTGCCAGCACAGCCTACTTCTACACAGAGACGCAGTATTTT. The rearrangement links TRBV9 to TRBJ2-3; no clear D gene. Germline V lookup: CDR1 SGDLS, CDR2 YYNGEE. This CDR3 comprises 14 residues.

This chain links TRBV20-1 with TRBJ2-5; 11 positions agree with TRBD2. The CDR3 runs 13 residues. From germline, CDR1 is DFQATT and CDR2 SNEGSKA (reference sequence). V lost 1 base, J lost 5 bases, and 0 bases stayed unmatched. The CDR3 region is CSARVAGGETQYF. The CDR3 nucleotides read TGCAGTGCTAGAGTAGCGGGGGGGGAGACCCAGTACTTC.

This clonotype has a handful of counts. CDR3 bases: TGCGCCAGCAGCTTGGACGACAGGGGGTCCTACGAGCAGTACTTC. This encodes CASSLDDRGSYEQYF. This chain uses TRBV5-1 with TRBJ2-7; 9 bases match TRBD1. Germline loops: CDR1 SGHRS, CDR2 YFSETQ. CDR3 length equals 15 residues. Trimming at V came to 0 bases and at J to 1 base, leaving 2 bases not matched to a gene.

This clonotype was seen a single time. J is TRBJ2-4 and V is TRBV3-1, with a weak D call TRBD1 (6 bases). Trimming pared 2 bases from V and 0 bases from J, leaving 14 bases between. This CDR3 region has 17 residues. Looked up from germline, CDR1 is LGHDT and CDR2 is YNNKEL (reference sequence). CDR3 sequence: CASSQLSGAPAKNIQYF. For the CDR3, the DNA is TGTGCCAGCAGCCAACTTTCAGGGGCTCCAGCCAAAAACATTCAGTACTTC.

As concerns this clonotype: The germline gene is not matched at one end of the junction; a read error may be the cause. The rearrangement joins TRBV7-7 to TRBJ2-7; TRBD1 aligns across 12 bases. CDR3 length: 16 residues. Germline CDR1 reads SSHAT; CDR2 reads FNYEAQ (reference sequence). The CDR3 DNA is TGTGCTAGCAGCTTACTCCCCGGGACAGGGGGCGGCGAGCAGTACTTC. This sequence encodes CASSLLPGTGGGEQYF. Variable domain in full (rest from reference TRBV7-7 and TRBJ2-7): GAGVSQSPRYKVTKRGQDVTLRCDPISSHATLYWYQQALGQGPEFLTYFNYEAQPDKSGLPSDRFSAERPEGSISTLTIQRTEQRDSAMYRCASSLLPGTGGGEQYFGPGTRLTVT.

This clonotype turned up a few times. As DNA, the CDR3 is TGTGCCAGCAGGAACAGCAATGAGCAGTTCTTC. Translating it yields CASRNSNEQFF. This chain links TRBV7-2 with TRBJ2-1; D uncertain. The germline V gene has CDR1 SGHTA and CDR2 FQGNSA. The CDR3 loop spans 11 amino acids. The ends were cut back, 6 bases at V and 6 bases at J, with 6 bases in the middle.

The chain couples TRBV29-1 to TRBJ2-3; D not certain. Germline values: CDR1 SQVTM, CDR2 ANQGSEA. The CDR3 sequence is 12 residues long. Trimming took 2 bases from V and 5 from J, leaving 8 bases between them. The CDR3 region has the DNA TGCAGCGTTGAAATGGCTAAAGATACGCAGTATTTT. It codes for CSVEMAKDTQYF.

The chain combines TRBV7-2 with TRBJ1-4; D possibly corresponds to TRBD1 (5 bases). Germline V lookup: CDR1 SGHTA, CDR2 FQGNSA. This CDR3 spans 15 amino acids. Trimming left V 5 bases short and J 4 bases short, with 14 bases between. CDR3 nucleotide sequence: TGTACCAGCAGCCCTAATATGGGGCATAATGAAAAACTGTTTTTT. It specifies CTSSPNMGHNEKLFF. Supplemented by reference TRBV7-2 and TRBJ1-4, the full variable domain reads GAGVSQSPSNKVTEKGKDVELRCDPISGHTALYWYRQSLGQGLEFLIYFQGNSAPDKSGLPSDRFSAERTGGSVSTLTIQRTQQEDSAVYLCTSSPNMGHNEKLFFGSGTQLSVL.

This clonotype was seen only a few times. The rearrangement links TRBV9 to TRBJ2-3; TRBD1 might be the D (5 bases). V shed 0 bases and J shed 0 bases, with 11 bases lying between them. The V gene's germline CDR1 is SGDLS and CDR2 YYNGEE. The CDR3 extends over 16 amino acids. The CDR3 bases are TGTGCCAGCAGCGTAGCGGTGGGGCTGAGCACAGATACGCAGTATTTT. Protein sequence: CASSVAVGLSTDTQYF.

The chain links TRBV28 to TRBJ1-2; 8 nucleotides align to TRBD1. Trimming at V came to 4 bases and at J to 3 bases, leaving 7 bases not matched to a gene. CDR1 and CDR2 (germline): MDHEN, SYDVKM. This CDR3 has 15 residues. CDR3 sequence: CASSSAGGHDYGYTF. The DNA of the CDR3 is TGTGCCAGCAGTTCAGCAGGGGGCCACGACTATGGCTACACCTTC.

There are a few counts of this clonotype. The chain carries TRBV28 and TRBJ2-5; weak D call: TRBD1 (6 bases). V gave up 1 base and J gave up 7 bases, with 13 bases separating them. The CDR3 is 14 residues long. Germline V lookup: CDR1 MDHEN, CDR2 SYDVKM. Here the CDR3 reads CASSLYRGSGTQYF. In DNA form, the CDR3 reads TGTGCCAGCAGTTTATATAGGGGGTCGGGGACCCAGTACTTC.

This clonotype came up a few times. The chain has TRBV7-6 and TRBJ2-7, with D possibly matching TRBD2 (5 bases). There are 15 residues in the CDR3. Trimming shortened V by 1 base and J by 2 bases, and 12 bases separated the two germline ends. Germline CDR1 is SGHVS and CDR2 is FNYEAQ. CDR3 in DNA: TGTGCCAGCAGCTTAGTGGCGGGCCCAGCCTACGAGCAGTACTTC. Translation: CASSLVAGPAYEQYF.

This clonotype appeared a few times. The rearrangement links TRBV27 to TRBJ1-2; perhaps TRBD1 as D (5 bases). Germline assignment: CDR1 MNHEY and CDR2 SMNVEV (reference sequence). The CDR3 contains 13 residues. The V and J ends lost 8 bases and 8 bases respectively, with 18 bases between them. CDR3 bases: TGTGCCAGCGCGTTTCCAAGGGGCGGCGGCTACACCTTC. Its protein is CASAFPRGGGYTF.

The chain has TRBV5-1 and TRBJ2-5, with D possibly being TRBD2 (6 bases). The J call may be mistaken, given a closer DNA end match to TRBJ2-7. The germline V gene has CDR1 SGHRS and CDR2 YFSETQ. This CDR3 has 14 amino acids. CDR3 DNA sequence: TGCGCCAGCAGCTTGCAGGTAGGGACTGGCGAGCAGTACTTC. Translating gives CASSLQVGTGEQYF.

This clonotype showed up just a few times. The chain links TRBV3-1 to TRBJ2-1; TRBD2 is a possible D gene (6 bases). The CDR3 contains 17 residues. Germline CDR1 reads LGHDT; CDR2 reads YNNKEL (reference sequence). The V gene lost 1 base and the J gene lost 2 bases, with 15 bases spanning the gap. The CDR3 here is CASSQGIAGSTYNEQFF. DNA of the CDR3: TGTGCCAGCAGCCAAGGGATTGCGGGGTCAACCTACAATGAGCAGTTCTTC.

The chain employs TRBV6-2 or TRBV6-3 and TRBJ2-7; tentative D call: TRBD1 (5 bases). The CDR3 covers 14 residues. V was pared by 3 bases and J by 3 bases, with 12 bases between. The germline V gene encodes CDR1 MNHEY and CDR2 SVGEGT. This CDR3 is CASSYSGIYYEQYF. The CDR3 nucleotides are TGTGCCAGCAGTTATTCAGGGATATACTACGAGCAGTACTTC.

The chain recombines TRBV11-2 with TRBJ1-2; no firm D call. This CDR3 is 15 amino acids long. Germline-derived CDR1 and CDR2 are SGHAT and FQNNGV. Trimming cost V 0 bases and J 4 bases, with 12 bases left between them. DNA of the CDR3: TGTGCCAGCAGCTTAGAGTTTGGACGCTCCTATGGCTACACCTTC. This gives the protein CASSLEFGRSYGYTF.

Worth noting for this clonotype: One end of the junction fails to match germline, which may point to a read error. The CDR3 reads CGARDPAGVDTQYF. The CDR3 nucleotides are TGCGGTGCTAGAGACCCAGCGGGGGTGGATACGCAGTATTTT. This chain joins TRBV20-1 and TRBJ2-3; 8 bases line up with TRBD2. Germline CDR1 is DFQATT and CDR2 is SNEGSKA (reference sequence). The CDR3 length is 14 residues.

This clonotype occurred a few times. The chain is built from TRBV20-1 and TRBJ2-3; D perhaps matches TRBD2 (5 bases). Germline loops: CDR1 DFQATT, CDR2 SNEGSKA (reference sequence). Trimming pared 3 bases from V and 2 bases from J, leaving 15 bases between. The CDR3 has 15 amino acids. The CDR3 DNA follows: TGCAGTGCTAGCGGGATCAACCCGATCACAGATACGCAGTATTTT. Protein: CSASGINPITDTQYF.

This clonotype was seen only a few times. This chain connects TRBV6-1 to TRBJ2-6, with TRBD1 as a possible D gene (5 bases). Germline CDR1 is MNHNS and CDR2 is SASEGT. The V gene lost 6 bases and the J gene lost 4 bases, with 25 bases spanning the gap. This CDR3 region has 19 residues. CDR3: CASRSTELTVMSGANVLTF. CDR3 bases: TGTGCCAGCAGATCGACAGAGCTGACCGTTATGTCCGGGGCCAACGTCCTGACTTTC.

This clonotype has only a few counts. V and J are TRBV11-2 and TRBJ1-2, with 7 bases aligning to TRBD1. Unmatched junction bases numbered 7, after V lost 4 bases and J lost 8 bases. The CDR3 sequence is 13 residues long. The germline gives CDR1 SGHAT, CDR2 FQNNGV. In DNA, the CDR3 is TGTGCCAGCAGCTCCGACAGGGTTCGGGGCTACACCTTC. This encodes CASSSDRVRGYTF.

This clonotype was picked up a small number of times. This sequence joins TRBV6-5 and TRBJ2-1, with D perhaps matching TRBD2 (6 bases). V was cut by 1 base and J by 8 bases, with 12 bases left in between. In germline, CDR1 is MNHEY, CDR2 SVGAGI. There are 14 residues in the CDR3. CDR3 sequence reads: CASSYWTGTDEQFF. For the CDR3, the DNA is TGTGCCAGCAGTTACTGGACCGGGACTGATGAGCAGTTCTTC.

In this sample, this clonotype turned up once. The chain joins TRBV5-6 to TRBJ1-2; maybe TRBD1 (5 bases). CDR3 length: 13 amino acids. Looked up from germline, CDR1 is SGHDT and CDR2 is YYEEEE. The V and J ends lost 4 bases and 7 bases respectively, with 14 bases between them. CDR3 nucleotide sequence: TGTGCCAGCAGCGGGGGACCCGGAGGTGGCTACACCTTC. As protein: CASSGGPGGGYTF.

The rearrangement links TRBV6-2 or TRBV6-3 to TRBJ2-5, with a tentative D call TRBD1 (6 bases). Trimming took 6 bases from V and 5 from J, leaving 19 bases between them. The length of the CDR3 is 15 residues. Germline V gene sequence: CDR1 MNHEY, CDR2 SVGEGT. The CDR3 protein is CASSPGQKPHETQYF. The CDR3 DNA reads as TGTGCCAGCAGCCCCGGACAGAAACCCCATGAGACCCAGTACTTC.